These 11 T cell receptor beta chains came from one sample sequenced in a study of early T cells in non-severe SARS-CoV-2 infection. TCRdb re-derived calls from the 5' RACE reads in MiXCR, one entry per CDR3 protein. Among roughly 34,000 distinct CDR3 sequences listed, about 7% were seen once. This specimen consisted of whole blood, obtained at baseline. The receptors were gathered from an adult who was a healthcare worker with PCR-confirmed SARS-CoV-2 infection or an uninfected control (not recorded which).

V usage is TRBV10-3 and J usage is TRBJ1-1; TRBD1 might be the D (6 bases). Trimming removed 6 bases at V and 2 bases at J, with 7 bases between. Germline values: CDR1 ENHRY, CDR2 SYGVKD. This CDR3 spans 12 amino acids. CDR3 nucleotide sequence: TGTGCCATCAGGGGGGCCAACACTGAAGCTTTCTTT. The encoded protein is CAIRGANTEAFF.

The J gene is TRBJ2-7, the V gene TRBV28, with 12 bases fitting TRBD2. Germline values: CDR1 MDHEN, CDR2 SYDVKM. This CDR3 contains 15 residues. The V gene end was trimmed by 7 bases and the J gene end by 6 bases; junction bases not matched to a gene: 10. DNA for the CDR3: TGTGCCAGCATCGGGCTAGCGGGAGGGCGGGTCGAGCAGTACTTC. Its protein is CASIGLAGGRVEQYF.

This clonotype showed up many times. The rearrangement joins TRBV20-1 to TRBJ2-3; TRBD2 is a possible D gene (7 bases). CDR3 length: 15 residues. The germline V gene encodes CDR1 DFQATT and CDR2 SNEGSKA (reference sequence). With 0 bases removed from V and 5 bases from J, the gap between germline ends came to 15 bases. The CDR3 loop reads CSAREGGLHVDTQYF. CDR3 in DNA: TGCAGTGCTAGAGAAGGGGGACTACACGTAGATACGCAGTATTTT.

This clonotype came up many times. The rearrangement joins TRBV12-3 or TRBV12-4 to TRBJ2-1; 7 bases are a match to TRBD2. With V trimmed by 3 bases and J by 2 bases, 4 bases remained unmatched. This CDR3 has 15 residues. The CDR3 loop is CASSLVGGPYNEQFF. Here the CDR3 DNA reads TGTGCCAGCAGTTTGGTGGGAGGGCCCTACAATGAGCAGTTCTTC.

V and J are TRBV4-3 and TRBJ2-1; TRBD2 might be the D (5 bases). Per germline, CDR1 LGHNA and CDR2 YSLEER. CDR3 size: 18 residues. V was clipped by 0 bases and J by 5 bases, with 20 bases between them. This chain's CDR3 is CASSQEVGGSARHNEQFF. CDR3 bases: TGCGCCAGCAGCCAAGAGGTAGGAGGTAGCGCCAGGCACAATGAGCAGTTCTTC.

This clonotype was seen repeatedly, ten times or more. The genes are TRBV2 and TRBJ2-1, with 10 bases aligning to TRBD2. The V gene end was trimmed by 7 bases and the J gene end by 6 bases; junction bases not matched to a gene: 12. This CDR3 spans 16 amino acids. Germline-derived CDR1 and CDR2 are SNHLY and FYNNEI. CDR3: CASTLRGLAALNEQFF. In DNA, the CDR3 is TGTGCCAGCACCCTCAGAGGACTAGCGGCTCTCAATGAGCAGTTCTTC.

This clonotype is judged medium-sized. This chain joins TRBV18 and TRBJ2-7; 11 bases are a match to TRBD2. CDR1 is KGHSH and CDR2 is LQKENI in the germline V gene. V shed 0 bases, J shed 0 bases, and the junction held 4 bases outside the gene matches. The CDR3 is made up of 17 amino acids. CDR3 DNA: TGTGCCAGCTCACCACCGTTAGCGGGAGGGTTCTCCTACGAGCAGTACTTC. As protein: CASSPPLAGGFSYEQYF.

The chain is built from TRBV6-6 and TRBJ2-3; TRBD2 is a possible D gene (6 bases). Germline loops: CDR1 MNHNY, CDR2 SVGAGI (reference sequence). This CDR3 spans 15 amino acids. Trimming left V 5 bases short and J 0 bases short, with 12 bases between. CDR3 bases: TGTGCCAGCAGTACGCGGGGCCCTAGCACAGATACGCAGTATTTT. Translation gives CASSTRGPSTDTQYF.

Ten or more counts support this clonotype. This rearrangement joins TRBV12-3 or TRBV12-4 to TRBJ1-2; 7 bases fit TRBD1. Trimming removed 6 bases from V and 4 bases from J; junction bases left unmatched: 2. This CDR3 is 12 amino acids long. The CDR3 DNA follows: TGTGCCAGCAGACAGGGGCGCTATGGCTACACCTTC. This translates into CASRQGRYGYTF.

By share, this clonotype counts as medium-sized. J is TRBJ2-3 and V is TRBV11-2; D remains unclear. Germline V lookup: CDR1 SGHAT, CDR2 FQNNGV. Trimming removed 2 bases at V and 0 bases at J, with 18 bases between. The CDR3 contains 18 residues. This CDR3 is CASSLTPPRASSTDTQYF. DNA of the CDR3: TGTGCCAGCAGCTTAACGCCCCCTCGAGCCTCTAGCACAGATACGCAGTATTTT.

This clonotype showed up just a few times. The gene calls are TRBV10-3 and TRBJ2-3, with 10 bases lining up with TRBD2. V gave up 8 bases and J gave up 2 bases; unmatched junction bases: 7. The CDR3 sequence is 15 residues long. Germline CDR1 ENHRY, CDR2 SYGVKD. CDR3 sequence reads: CAISRTSGITDTQYF. The CDR3 nucleotides are TGTGCCATCTCGCGGACTAGCGGAATCACAGATACGCAGTATTTT.